The sequence of this T cell receptor (beta chain) was determined in a study of control samples from healthy donors and cancer patients. This clone was recorded a few times. TCRdb's copy holds only in-frame clones and misses some; the assay was immunoSEQ multiplex PCR. The sample consists of fewer than 300,000 clones, over 70% of them appearing once. The CDR3 covers 14 residues. Germline CDR1 and CDR2: LNHDA and SQIVND (reference sequence). Trimming took off 8 bases at V and 6 bases at J, with 17 bases between the two ends. The J gene is TRBJ2-1, the V gene TRBV19; D tentatively reads TRBD1 or TRBD2 (5 bases each). The origin of this receptor is a woman aged 55-69 years with lung cancer. The specimen sequenced was PBMCs. CDR3 region: CASGGWGRRNEQFF. CDR3 nucleotides: TGTGCCAGTGGGGGATGGGGACGCCGCAATGAGCAGTTCTTC.